These 17 T cell receptor beta chains came from one sample sequenced in a study of cytomegalovirus exposure and HLA in healthy donors. PCR was performed using 60 Vbeta and 13 Jbeta primers. The repertoire was sequenced with immunoSEQ multiplex PCR; TCRdb's copy has only in-frame clones and lacks some. This sample's table reports about 160,000 clones. Sequencing was performed on PBMCs. These receptors were taken from a young man in good health and CMV-seronegative.

V usage is TRBV10-2 and J usage is TRBJ1-3; D is unresolved. CDR1 is WSHSY and CDR2 is SAAADI in the germline V gene. The CDR3 totals 15 residues. Trimming removed 6 bases from V and 0 bases from J, with 12 bases in between. DNA for the CDR3: TGCGCCAGCAGGGCGGAACCTACCTCTGGAAACACCATATATTTT. Translating it yields CASRAEPTSGNTIYF.

J is TRBJ1-2 and V is TRBV5-5, with TRBD1 identical over 7 bases. CDR1 is SGHKS and CDR2 is YYEKEE in the germline V gene (reference sequence). The V and J ends lost 5 bases and 4 bases, in that order; junction bases with no gene match: 8. CDR3 length equals 14 residues. CDR3 coding DNA: TGTGCCAGCAGTCTTGACAGGGCCATCTATGGCTACACCTTC. Translating it yields CASSLDRAIYGYTF.

The chain combines TRBV5-1 with TRBJ1-2; the match to TRBD1 covers 10 bases. The CDR3 extends over 13 amino acids. Germline V gene lookup returns CDR1 SGHRS and CDR2 YFSETQ. With 5 bases clipped from V and 6 bases from J, the junction kept 4 bases outside the gene matches. Written as DNA, the CDR3 is TGCGCCAGCAGACTGGGACAGGGGAATGGCTACACCTTC. Protein sequence: CASRLGQGNGYTF.

This chain connects TRBV28 to TRBJ2-1; D perhaps matches TRBD2 (6 bases). Between the trimmed V and J ends, which lost 7 bases and 6 bases, there was a span of 19 bases. CDR1 is MDHEN and CDR2 is SYDVKM in the germline V gene. The CDR3 has 15 amino acids. The CDR3 here is CASTLAGGPGNEQFF. CDR3 sequence (DNA): TGTGCCAGCACCCTAGCCGGAGGGCCAGGCAATGAGCAGTTCTTC.

The CDR3 protein is CASSSTNRGNTIYF. Here the CDR3 DNA reads TGTGCCAGCAGTTCTACCAATCGGGGAAACACCATATATTTT. V and J are TRBV28 and TRBJ1-3; D unresolved. V lost 4 bases and J lost 4, with 11 bases in between. This CDR3 comprises 14 residues. In germline, CDR1 is MDHEN, CDR2 SYDVKM.

V and J are TRBV6-4 and TRBJ2-3; 7 bases agree with TRBD2. The V and J ends lost 5 bases and 2 bases, in that order; junction bases with no gene match: 16. Germline V CDR1 and CDR2: MRHNA, SNTAGT. This CDR3 spans 18 amino acids. For the CDR3, the DNA is TGTGCCAGCAGTTTAAACTCGGCTAGCGGAGGTTTCACAGATACGCAGTATTTT. It codes for CASSLNSASGGFTDTQYF.

The chain joins TRBV27 to TRBJ2-1, with 9 bases matching TRBD1. From germline, CDR1 is MNHEY and CDR2 SMNVEV (reference sequence). V shed 5 bases, J shed 0 bases, and the junction held 5 bases outside the gene matches. The CDR3 length is 16 residues. Written as DNA, the CDR3 is TGTGCCAGCAGTCTCACAGGGGGCAGCTCCTACAATGAGCAGTTCTTC. It is translated as CASSLTGGSSYNEQFF.

This chain links TRBV4-3 with TRBJ1-1; TRBD1 agrees at 9 bases. After removal of 4 bases from V and 3 bases from J, the junction contained 12 bases not matched to a gene. CDR1 and CDR2 from the germline V gene are LGHNA and YSLEER. CDR3 size: 17 residues. In DNA form, the CDR3 reads TGCGCCAGCAGCCGGGGGGGGACAGGGTCTTGGGACACTGAAGCTTTCTTT. Translated, it gives CASSRGGTGSWDTEAFF.

The V gene is TRBV4-2, the J gene TRBJ1-5; D uncertain. The germline V gene encodes CDR1 LGHNA and CDR2 YNFKEQ. The CDR3 contains 14 residues. The ends were cut back, 2 bases at V and 6 bases at J, with 11 bases in the middle. CDR3 loop: CASSQHNIGQPQHF. CDR3 bases: TGTGCCAGCAGCCAACACAATATTGGTCAGCCCCAGCATTTT.

The genes are TRBV27 and TRBJ2-5, with TRBD1 matching 7 bases. CDR1 is MNHEY and CDR2 is SMNVEV in the germline V gene (reference sequence). Trimming cost V 8 bases and J 2 bases; bases outside gene matches: 8. There are 14 residues in the CDR3. In nucleotides, the CDR3 is TGTGCCAGCGCGCCGGGACAGAGACAAGAGACCCAGTACTTC. Residues: CASAPGQRQETQYF.

The genes are TRBV5-1 and TRBJ1-1; D possibly corresponds to TRBD1 (6 bases). Germline loops: CDR1 SGHRS, CDR2 YFSETQ. The CDR3 runs to 16 residues. Trimming left V 5 bases short and J 4 bases short, with 21 bases between. The CDR3 is CASSREGGLYSTEAFF. CDR3 in DNA: TGCGCCAGCAGTCGTGAGGGGGGGCTCTATTCCACTGAAGCTTTCTTT.

The chain couples TRBV2 to TRBJ1-1; no clear D gene. In germline, CDR1 is SNHLY, CDR2 FYNNEI. Trimming took off 4 bases at V and 4 bases at J, with 13 bases between the two ends. The length of the CDR3 is 14 residues. This CDR3 is CASSGAGLGTEAFF. As DNA, the CDR3 is TGTGCCAGCAGTGGTGCGGGCTTAGGCACTGAAGCTTTCTTT.

The V call is TRBV10-1, the J call TRBJ1-1, with D uncertain. The CDR3 contains 11 residues. Looked up from germline, CDR1 is WNHNN and CDR2 is SYGVQD (reference sequence). The ends were cut back, 10 bases at V and 6 bases at J, with 12 bases in the middle. CDR3 in amino acids: CATKPKPEAFF. The CDR3 nucleotides read TGCGCCACCAAACCAAAGCCTGAAGCTTTCTTT.

This chain joins TRBV10-2 and TRBJ1-2, with D possibly TRBD1 on 5 matching bases. The CDR3 has 13 residues. Trimming pared 3 bases from V and 8 bases from J, leaving 13 bases between. CDR1 is WSHSY and CDR2 is SAAADI in the germline V gene. The CDR3: CASSDSPGKGYTF. CDR3 in DNA: TGCGCCAGCAGTGATTCGCCAGGGAAGGGCTACACCTTC.

The chain combines TRBV19 with TRBJ1-2; D not resolved. V lost 3 bases to trimming and J lost 2 bases, with 7 bases between them. Germline CDR1 reads LNHDA; CDR2 reads SQIVND (reference sequence). This CDR3 has 13 amino acids. The CDR3 region is CASSINGNYGYTF. CDR3 DNA: TGTGCCAGTAGTATCAACGGGAACTATGGCTACACCTTC.

V usage is TRBV27 and J usage is TRBJ2-7; D may be TRBD1 (6 bases). Deletions cut 6 bases from V and 0 bases from J, with 18 bases between. Germline V gene sequence: CDR1 MNHEY, CDR2 SMNVEV (reference sequence). CDR3 length equals 16 residues. The CDR3 DNA is TGTGCCAGCAGCCCTACCGGGACATTAAGCTCCTACGAGCAGTACTTC. Translated: CASSPTGTLSSYEQYF.

This chain uses TRBV30 with TRBJ1-1; 9 bases fit TRBD1. Germline V gene data show CDR1 as GTSNPN and CDR2 as SVGIG (reference sequence). Unmatched junction bases numbered 16, after V lost 3 bases and J lost 8 bases. This CDR3 comprises 16 residues. The CDR3 region is CAWRPNWTGALGEAFF. The DNA for the CDR3 is TGTGCCTGGAGACCGAATTGGACAGGGGCCTTGGGGGAAGCTTTCTTT.